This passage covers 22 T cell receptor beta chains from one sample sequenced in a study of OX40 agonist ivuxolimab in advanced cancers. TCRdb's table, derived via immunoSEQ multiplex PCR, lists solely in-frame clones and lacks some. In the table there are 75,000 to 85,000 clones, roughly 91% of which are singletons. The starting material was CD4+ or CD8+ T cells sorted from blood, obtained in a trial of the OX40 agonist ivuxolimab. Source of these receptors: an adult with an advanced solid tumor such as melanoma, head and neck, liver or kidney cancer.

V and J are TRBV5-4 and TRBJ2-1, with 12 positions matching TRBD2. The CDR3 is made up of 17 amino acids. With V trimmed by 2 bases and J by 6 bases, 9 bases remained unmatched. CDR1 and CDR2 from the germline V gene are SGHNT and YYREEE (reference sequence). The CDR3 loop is CASSLAPTSGSLNEQFF. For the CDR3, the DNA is TGTGCCAGCAGCTTAGCACCGACTAGCGGGAGTCTCAATGAGCAGTTCTTC. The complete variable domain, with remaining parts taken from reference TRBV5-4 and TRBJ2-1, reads ETGVTQSPTHLIKTRGQQVTLRCSSQSGHNTVSWYQQALGQGPQFIFQYYREEENGRGNFPPRFSGLQFPNYSSELNVNALELDDSALYLCASSLAPTSGSLNEQFFGPGTRLTVL.

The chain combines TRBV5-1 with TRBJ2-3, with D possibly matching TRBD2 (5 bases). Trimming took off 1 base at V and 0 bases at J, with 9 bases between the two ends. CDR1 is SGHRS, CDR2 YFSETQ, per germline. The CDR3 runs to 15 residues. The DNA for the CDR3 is TGCGCCAGCAGCTTGAGCGGTTATAGCACAGATACGCAGTATTTT. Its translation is CASSLSGYSTDTQYF.

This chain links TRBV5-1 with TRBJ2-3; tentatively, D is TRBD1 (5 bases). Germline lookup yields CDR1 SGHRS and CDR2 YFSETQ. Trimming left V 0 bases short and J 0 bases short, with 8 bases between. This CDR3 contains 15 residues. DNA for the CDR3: TGCGCCAGCAGCTTGGTGGGGCCCAGCACAGATACGCAGTATTTT. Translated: CASSLVGPSTDTQYF.

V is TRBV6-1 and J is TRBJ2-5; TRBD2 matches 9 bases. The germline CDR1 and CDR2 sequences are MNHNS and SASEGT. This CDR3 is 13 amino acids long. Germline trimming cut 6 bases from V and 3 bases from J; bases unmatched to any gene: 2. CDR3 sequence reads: CASSRLAEETQYF. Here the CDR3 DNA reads TGTGCCAGCAGCCGACTAGCGGAAGAGACCCAGTACTTC.

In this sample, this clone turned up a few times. The chain's CDR3 is CASSYEASGRSETQYF. CDR3 DNA: TGTGCCAGCAGTTACGAGGCTAGCGGGAGATCGGAGACCCAGTACTTC. The chain joins TRBV6-5 to TRBJ2-5, with 10 bases lining up with TRBD2. The CDR3 runs 16 residues. Per the germline V gene, CDR1 is MNHEY and CDR2 is SVGAGI. After removal of 2 bases from V and 5 bases from J, the junction contained 8 bases not matched to a gene.

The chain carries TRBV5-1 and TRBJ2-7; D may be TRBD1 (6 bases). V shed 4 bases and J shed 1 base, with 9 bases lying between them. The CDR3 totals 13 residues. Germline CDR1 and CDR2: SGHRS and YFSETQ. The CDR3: CASSLGQSYEQYF. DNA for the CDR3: TGCGCCAGCAGCCTCGGACAGTCCTACGAGCAGTACTTC.

The CDR3 sequence: CASSPGSHTEAFF. The CDR3 DNA follows: TGTGCCAGCAGTCCCGGGTCCCACACTGAAGCTTTCTTT. The chain is built from TRBV7-9 and TRBJ1-1; D is uncertain. The CDR3 covers 13 residues. Germline V gives CDR1 SEHNR, CDR2 FQNEAQ (reference sequence). Trimming took off 6 bases at V and 3 bases at J, with 11 bases between the two ends.

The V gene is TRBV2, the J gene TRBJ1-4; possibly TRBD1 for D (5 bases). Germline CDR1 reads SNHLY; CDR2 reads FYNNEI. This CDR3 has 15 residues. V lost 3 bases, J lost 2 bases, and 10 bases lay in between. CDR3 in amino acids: CASSDPQGTNEKLFF. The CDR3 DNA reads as TGTGCCAGCAGTGATCCCCAGGGCACTAATGAAAAACTGTTTTTT.

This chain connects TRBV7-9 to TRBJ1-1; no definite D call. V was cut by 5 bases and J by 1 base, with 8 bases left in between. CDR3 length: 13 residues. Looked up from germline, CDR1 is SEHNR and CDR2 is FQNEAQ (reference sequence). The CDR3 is CASSAQTNTEAFF. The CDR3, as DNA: TGTGCCAGCAGCGCACAGACGAACACTGAAGCTTTCTTT.

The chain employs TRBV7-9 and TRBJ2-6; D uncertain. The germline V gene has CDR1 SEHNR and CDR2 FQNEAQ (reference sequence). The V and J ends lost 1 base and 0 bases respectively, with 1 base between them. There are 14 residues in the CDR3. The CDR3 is CASSLGSGANVLTF. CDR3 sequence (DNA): TGTGCCAGCAGCTTAGGCTCTGGGGCCAACGTCCTGACTTTC.

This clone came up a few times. The CDR3 region is CASSRKGQGYTEAFF. CDR3 in DNA: TGTGCCAGCAGCCGAAAGGGACAGGGGTACACTGAAGCTTTCTTT. V is TRBV16 and J is TRBJ1-1; TRBD1 matches at 10 bases. V gave up 4 bases and J gave up 3 bases; unmatched junction bases: 5. CDR1 is KGHSY, CDR2 FQNENV, per germline. The CDR3 sequence is 15 residues long.

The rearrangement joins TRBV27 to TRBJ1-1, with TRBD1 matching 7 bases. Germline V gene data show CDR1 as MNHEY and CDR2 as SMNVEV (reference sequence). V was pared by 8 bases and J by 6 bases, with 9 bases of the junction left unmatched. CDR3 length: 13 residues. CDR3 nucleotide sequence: TGTGCCAGCGGACAGGCATGGAGGGCTGAAGCTTTCTTT. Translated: CASGQAWRAEAFF.

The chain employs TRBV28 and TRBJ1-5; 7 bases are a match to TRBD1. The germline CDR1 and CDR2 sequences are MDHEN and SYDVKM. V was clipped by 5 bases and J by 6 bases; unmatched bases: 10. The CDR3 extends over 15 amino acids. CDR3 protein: CASSPPRRTGQPQHF. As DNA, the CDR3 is TGTGCCAGCAGTCCCCCACGCCGGACAGGTCAGCCCCAGCATTTT.

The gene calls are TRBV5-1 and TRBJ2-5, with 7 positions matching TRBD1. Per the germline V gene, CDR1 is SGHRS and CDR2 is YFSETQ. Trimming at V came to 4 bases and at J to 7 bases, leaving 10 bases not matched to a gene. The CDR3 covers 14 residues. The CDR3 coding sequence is TGCGCCAGCAGCCCTACAGGGGATTCCGGGACCCAGTACTTC. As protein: CASSPTGDSGTQYF.

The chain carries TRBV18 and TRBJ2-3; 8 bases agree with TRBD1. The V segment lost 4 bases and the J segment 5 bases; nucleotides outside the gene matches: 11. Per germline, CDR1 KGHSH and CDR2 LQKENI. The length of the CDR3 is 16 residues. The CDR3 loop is CASSRGQGTTGDTQYF. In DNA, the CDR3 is TGTGCCAGCTCACGCGGACAGGGTACCACAGGAGATACGCAGTATTTT.

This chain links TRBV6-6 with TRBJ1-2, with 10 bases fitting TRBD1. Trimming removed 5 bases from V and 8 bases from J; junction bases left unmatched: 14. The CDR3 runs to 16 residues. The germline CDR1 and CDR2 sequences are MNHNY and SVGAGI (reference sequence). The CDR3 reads CASSQRQGATRLGYTF. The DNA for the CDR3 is TGTGCCAGCAGTCAGAGACAGGGGGCGACAAGGCTGGGCTACACCTTC.

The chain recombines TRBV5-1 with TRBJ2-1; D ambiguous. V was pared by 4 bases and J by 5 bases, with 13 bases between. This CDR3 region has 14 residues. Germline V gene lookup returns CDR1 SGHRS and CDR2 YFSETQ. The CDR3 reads CASSAKITDNEQFF. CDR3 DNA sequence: TGCGCCAGCAGCGCTAAAATAACCGACAATGAGCAGTTCTTC.

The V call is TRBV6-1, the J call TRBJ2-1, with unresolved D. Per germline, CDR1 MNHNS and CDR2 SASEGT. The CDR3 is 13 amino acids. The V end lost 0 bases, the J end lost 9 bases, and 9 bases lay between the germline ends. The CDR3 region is CASSEAILGEQFF. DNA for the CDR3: TGTGCCAGCAGTGAAGCGATCCTGGGTGAGCAGTTCTTC.

The CDR3 DNA reads as TGTGCCAGCGGAAGGGCTAGCGGGAGAATCACAGATACGCAGTATTTT. This gives the protein CASGRASGRITDTQYF. The chain couples TRBV6-6 to TRBJ2-3; 10 bases agree with TRBD2. V gave up 8 bases and J gave up 2 bases; unmatched junction bases: 10. Germline CDR1 reads MNHNY; CDR2 reads SVGAGI (reference sequence). The CDR3 extends over 16 amino acids.

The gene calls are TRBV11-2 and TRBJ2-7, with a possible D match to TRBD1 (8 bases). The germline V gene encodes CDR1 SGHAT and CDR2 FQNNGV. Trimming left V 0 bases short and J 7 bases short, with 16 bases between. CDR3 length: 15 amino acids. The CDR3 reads CASSLDRAQGGEQYF. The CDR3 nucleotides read TGTGCCAGCAGCTTAGATCGCGCACAGGGGGGGGAGCAGTACTTC.

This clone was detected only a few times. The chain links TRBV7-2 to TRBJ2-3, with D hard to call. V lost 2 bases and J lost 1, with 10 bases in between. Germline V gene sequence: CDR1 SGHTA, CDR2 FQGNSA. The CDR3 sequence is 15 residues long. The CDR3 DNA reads TGTGCCAGCAGCTTACGAGGAGATCGCACAGATACGCAGTATTTT. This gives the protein CASSLRGDRTDTQYF.

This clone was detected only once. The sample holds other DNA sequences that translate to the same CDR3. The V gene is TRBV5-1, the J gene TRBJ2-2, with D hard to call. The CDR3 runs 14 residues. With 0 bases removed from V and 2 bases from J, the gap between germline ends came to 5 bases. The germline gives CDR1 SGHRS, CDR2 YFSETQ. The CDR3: CASSLGQNTGELFF. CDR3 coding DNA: TGCGCCAGCAGCTTGGGACAAAACACCGGGGAGCTGTTTTTT.